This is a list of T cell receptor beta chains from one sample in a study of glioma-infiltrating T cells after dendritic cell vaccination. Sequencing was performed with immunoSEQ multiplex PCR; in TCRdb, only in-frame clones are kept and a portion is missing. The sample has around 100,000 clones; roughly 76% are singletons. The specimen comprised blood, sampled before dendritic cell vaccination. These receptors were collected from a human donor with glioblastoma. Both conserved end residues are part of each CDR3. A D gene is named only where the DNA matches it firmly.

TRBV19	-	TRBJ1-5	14	CASSFSRGNQPQHF
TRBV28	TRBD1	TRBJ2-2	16	CASSQGTVVNTGELFF
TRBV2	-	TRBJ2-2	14	CASSPDRLIGELFF
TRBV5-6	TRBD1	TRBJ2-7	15	CASSLPGQGTYEQYF
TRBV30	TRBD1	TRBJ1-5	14	CAWSGTGGRQPQHF
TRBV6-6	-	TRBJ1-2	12	CASTAGNYGYTF
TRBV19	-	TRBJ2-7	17	CASSIRSPGLVPVEQYF
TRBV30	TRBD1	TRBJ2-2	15	CAWSVLDRDTGELFF
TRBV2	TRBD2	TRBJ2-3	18	CASSEVLLAGGPGDTQYF
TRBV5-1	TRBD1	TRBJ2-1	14	CASTWDRGGNEQFF
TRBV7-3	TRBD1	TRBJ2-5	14	CASSPGQGKETQYF
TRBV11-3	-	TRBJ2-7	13	CASSLALSYEQYF
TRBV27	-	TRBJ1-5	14	CASSLRGSHQPQHF
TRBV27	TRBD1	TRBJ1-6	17	CASSFGAGGQGNSPLHF
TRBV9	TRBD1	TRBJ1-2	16	CASSVDRGQGDYGYTF
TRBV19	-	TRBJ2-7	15	CASSISRTSNYEQYF
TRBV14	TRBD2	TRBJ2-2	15	CASSPGGDGTGELFF
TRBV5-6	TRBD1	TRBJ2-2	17	CASSQDVDRDNTGELFF
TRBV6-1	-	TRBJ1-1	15	CASIQTGGLDTEAFF
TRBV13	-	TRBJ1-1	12	CATSGPNTEAFF
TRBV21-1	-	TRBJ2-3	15	CASSKAPGGVNTQYF
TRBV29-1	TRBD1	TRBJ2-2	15	CSVIRDSRDTGELFF
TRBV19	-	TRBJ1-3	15	CASSTRTVSGNTIYF
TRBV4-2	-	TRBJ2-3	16	CASSQAQRISTDTQYF
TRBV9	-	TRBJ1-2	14	CASSAWGANYGYTF
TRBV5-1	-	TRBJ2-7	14	CASSEAGDSYEQYF
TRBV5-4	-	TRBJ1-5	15	CASSLQDTAGQPQHF
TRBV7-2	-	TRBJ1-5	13	CASSFYSDQPQHF
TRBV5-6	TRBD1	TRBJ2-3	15	CASSYPGGSTDTQYF
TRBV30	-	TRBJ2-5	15	CAWSGLGNRQETQYF
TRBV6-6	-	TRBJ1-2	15	CASSYSWLGGSGYTF
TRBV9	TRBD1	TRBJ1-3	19	CASSVGMGQKFDSGNTIYF
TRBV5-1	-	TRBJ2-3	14	CASSLGSSTDTQYF
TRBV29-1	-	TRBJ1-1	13	CSSQYDRKVEAFF
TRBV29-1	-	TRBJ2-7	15	CSVEGTPDSSYEQYF
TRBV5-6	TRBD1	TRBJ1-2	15	CASSLPIQTGSGYTF
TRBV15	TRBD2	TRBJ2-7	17	CATSRPPGVAGAYEQYF
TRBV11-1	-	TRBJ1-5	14	CASSDAGTGKPQHF
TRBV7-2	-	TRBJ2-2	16	CASSLEGRGYTGELFF
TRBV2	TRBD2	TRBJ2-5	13	CASYSGGRETQYF
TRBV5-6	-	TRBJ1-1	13	CASSVVANTEAFF
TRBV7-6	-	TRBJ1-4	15	CASSPQAATNEKLFF